The rows below give T cell receptor beta chains drawn from one sample of a study of CD8+ T cells in alopecia areata. The table came from immunoSEQ multiplex PCR; TCRdb's copy has only in-frame clones and leaves some out. The sample has roughly 230,000 clones, around two fifths seen once. The sample in question was CD4+ T cells sorted from blood, obtained at roughly week 36, from a patient treated with tofacitinib. The receptors originated from a human donor with alopecia areata. CDR3s include the opening cysteine and the closing phenylalanine or tryptophan. The D gene is left open where the match is weak. Not all rows give a size; the values are once, few, many and, for expanded clones, a class.

15 TRBD2 TRBJ2-7 . TRBV5-1 CASSGTSGRPDEQYF TGCGCCAGCAGCGGCACTAGCGGGAGGCCCGATGAGCAGTACTTC
16 . TRBJ2-1 . TRBV7-8 CASSVLGAGKDNEQFF TGTGCCAGCAGCGTTTTGGGGGCGGGAAAGGACAATGAGCAGTTCTTC
11 . TRBJ1-1 once TRBV30 CAWMIQPEAFF TGTGCCTGGATGATCCAGCCTGAAGCTTTCTTT
15 . TRBJ1-1 . TRBV7-2 CASSAVSGVNTEAFF TGTGCCAGCAGTGCCGTGTCCGGGGTGAACACTGAAGCTTTCTTT
14 TRBD1 TRBJ2-7 . TRBV5-1 CASRVTGVGGEQYF TGCGCCAGCCGGGTCACAGGGGTGGGCGGCGAGCAGTACTTC
14 . TRBJ2-7 few TRBV7-8 CASSLEHRVSEQYF TGTGCCAGCAGCCTGGAACACAGGGTTAGCGAGCAGTACTTC
16 . TRBJ2-7 . TRBV23-1 CASGFWTAKSSYEQYF TGCGCCAGCGGGTTCTGGACGGCGAAGAGCTCCTACGAGCAGTACTTC
14 . TRBJ2-2 . TRBV15 CATSRFGNTGELFF TGTGCCACCAGCAGATTCGGGAACACCGGGGAGCTGTTTTTT
12 . TRBJ2-1 . TRBV30 CAWRDGGGEQFF TGTGCCTGGAGGGACGGGGGAGGTGAGCAGTTCTTC
14 . TRBJ2-3 . TRBV7-2 CASSPGPGTDTQYF TGTGCCAGCAGCCCCGGCCCAGGGACAGATACGCAGTATTTT
14 TRBD1 TRBJ2-5 . TRBV7-2 CASSRDRGQETQYF TGTGCCAGCAGCCGAGACAGGGGGCAAGAGACCCAGTACTTC
17 TRBD2 TRBJ2-2 few TRBV4-3 CASSQRTSGMGTGELFF TGCGCCAGCAGCCAAAGAACTAGCGGGATGGGCACCGGGGAGCTGTTTTTT
13 TRBD1 TRBJ2-7 . TRBV30 CAWSGDRGYEQYF TGTGCCTGGAGTGGGGACAGGGGATACGAGCAGTACTTC
13 . TRBJ2-5 . TRBV25-1 CASGRGAQETQYF TGTGCCAGCGGACGAGGAGCACAAGAGACCCAGTACTTC
13 . TRBJ2-5 once TRBV15 CATSRDLVETQYF TGTGCCACCAGCAGAGATCTGGTAGAGACCCAGTACTTC
12 . TRBJ1-2 . TRBV7-9 CASSLRSYGYTF TGTGCCAGCAGCTTGCGGAGCTATGGCTACACCTTC
17 TRBD2 TRBJ2-3 . TRBV9 CASSPYRTSGNTDTQYF TGTGCCAGCAGCCCCTACCGGACTAGCGGGAACACAGATACGCAGTATTTT
15 . TRBJ2-6 few TRBV28 CASSSELSGANVLTF TGTGCCAGCAGTTCGGAACTCTCTGGGGCCAACGTCCTGACTTTC
18 . TRBJ2-3 . TRBV9 CASSVAAGHGEYTDTQYF TGTGCCAGCAGCGTAGCAGCTGGGCATGGGGAATACACAGATACGCAGTATTTT
14 . TRBJ2-7 few TRBV7-6 CASSLSDDSYEQYF TGTGCCAGCAGCTTATCGGATGACTCCTACGAGCAGTACTTC
16 TRBD2 TRBJ2-1 . TRBV5-1 CASSLAASGSNNEQFF TGCGCCAGCAGCTTGGCGGCTAGCGGGAGTAACAATGAGCAGTTCTTC
16 TRBD2 TRBJ2-7 . TRBV15 CATSRKSGRVWDEQYF TGTGCCACCAGCCGAAAAAGCGGGAGGGTGTGGGACGAGCAGTACTTC
12 . TRBJ1-1 . TRBV29-1 CSALQSNTEAFF TGCAGCGCCCTTCAAAGCAACACTGAAGCTTTCTTT
14 TRBD2 TRBJ2-7 . TRBV30 CAWRPSGSSYEQYF TGTGCCTGGAGGCCTAGCGGGAGCTCCTACGAGCAGTACTTC
15 . TRBJ2-1 . TRBV5-1 CASSLGAGRYNEQFF TGCGCCAGCAGCTTGGGGGCGGGACGGTACAATGAGCAGTTCTTC
14 . TRBJ2-7 . TRBV4-2 CASSATGTNYEQYF TGTGCCAGCAGCGCCACAGGGACTAACTACGAGCAGTACTTC
16 . TRBJ2-2 . TRBV7-3 CASSLGSGWATGELFF TGTGCCAGCAGCTTAGGGTCCGGGTGGGCCACCGGGGAGCTGTTTTTT
14 . TRBJ2-7 few TRBV11-2 CASSLGLIPYEQYF TGTGCCAGCAGCCTTGGACTGATACCTTACGAGCAGTACTTC
15 . TRBJ2-7 few TRBV28 CASSPAGPSSYEQYF TGTGCCAGCAGTCCAGCGGGCCCAAGCTCCTACGAGCAGTACTTC